This T cell receptor (beta chain) was sequenced in a study of shared clonotypes between healthy human individuals (TCRdb year 2020). General notes on the study: A few men and two women, aged 18 to 49 years, made up the cohort. Per donor, three plates each were used for CD4 naive and CD4 memory, two for CD8 naive, and one for CD8 memory. Blood TCR repertoires of about 5 healthy adults were deeply sequenced to estimate repertoire size and the extent of clonotype sharing between individuals. To increase sequencing depth and limit assay-specific biases, different laboratories used diverse techniques to prepare libraries and sequence TCR repertoires. Each donor's leukapheresis produced roughly between roughly 0.94 and 9.5 billion PBMCs. Results and caveats for the whole study, not just this receptor: Larger estimated clonotype richness was generally found for naive subsets than for memory subsets. When several donors were compared, the shared fraction of clonotypes was around 5.1% for naive CD4, 3% to 4% for naive CD8, 2% to 2.5% for memory CD4, and less than 0.5% for memory CD8. Sampling was restricted to blood, and TCR repertoires in tissues likely differ from the TCR repertoires found in blood. Incomplete sequencing was indicated by rarefaction of sorted-subset datasets, despite the large sequencing depth. The small number of donors limited the genetic and exposure-history diversity represented. Based on pairwise subsampling, the degree of clonotype sharing among donors was expected to be affected by sequencing depth. Compared with non-shared clonotypes, the clonotypes found in all four sorted-subset donors had higher generation probabilities.

Using the deep immunoSEQ assay, multiplex PCR amplified TCR CDR3 regions from genomic DNA. For each cell subset, the extracted genomic DNA was distributed evenly across all wells of several immunoSEQ 96-well plates, and each plate served as one replicate. For sorted subsets, each replicate PCR was loaded with about 0.2 ug genomic DNA, equivalent to some 31,000 T cell genomes. Purified libraries were quantified with a Qubit 3.0 fluorometer, sized on a Bioanalyzer 2100, and re-quantified with the KAPA Library Quantification kit. Every immunoSEQ 96-well plate was sequenced on a dedicated single-read 150-cycle Illumina NextSeq 550 flow cell. On the authors' methods: The immunoSEQ output contained only junctional sequences without quality scores, so filtering could not match that applied to full-length reads. Sequences were annotated with PyIR, a Python wrapper for IgBLAST v1.9, and V/J genes and CDR3 were assigned using IMGT germline references. Any read was removed if the V/J assignment was weak (E-value above 1e-6), the CDR3 was missing, or the read contained stop codons, out-of-frame junctions, or ambiguous translated residues. A V3J clonotype was defined by an identical inferred V gene, J gene, and CDR3 amino acid sequence. Percentage overlap between repertoires was computed as shared unique clonotypes divided by the size of the smaller repertoire. Three approaches were used to assess repertoire richness: RTK rarefaction, the Chao1 estimator, and Recon v2.1 estimates of unobserved clonotypes. OLGA was used to compute generation probabilities for all TCRbeta clonotypes that the gDNA method yielded from a handful of donors. TCRdb obtained this table from immuneACCESS and retained in-frame rearrangements with V and J assigned. These tables miss some clones; where compared with another copy, unresolved V genes account for less than half of the shortfall, and the remainder is unexplained. Clone size and V and J calls were adopted from that table, with D and trimming inferred from the DNA. The sample profile shows more than 2,000,000 clones; about 92% of them were found once. 0.14% of the sample is taken by the ten largest.

From cysteine to phenylalanine, the CDR3 is 14 amino acids long. Just the 42-base CDR3 DNA is kept, in frame starting at base 1. CDR1 is given as ENHRY and CDR2 as SYGVKD, both from the germline V gene. The junction carries 10 bases between V and J, which are trimmed by 2 bases and 4 bases respectively. The donors were healthy, HIV-negative adults with no recently reported acute infections or vaccinations. Only Caucasian adults living in Nashville, Tennessee, USA were represented among the donors. CD4+ T cells were enriched by magnetic negative selection; naive cells were then positively selected on CD45RA, and the negative fraction formed the memory subset. Blood was obtained by leukapheresis, after which PBMCs were separated by Ficoll-Histopaque density gradient centrifugation and cryopreserved in liquid nitrogen vapor phase. Analytical flow cytometry was used to check the purity and quantity of every magnetically sorted T cell population. Genomic DNA was isolated from each sorted fraction and quantified by UV absorbance on a Nanodrop 2000c.

As for this clone: The clone's antigen remains unknown. Per-nucleotide qualities are absent, and no much larger clonotype sits a single base away.

The receptor was derived from a man aged 18 to 29 in good health. Source material: naive CD4+ T cells sorted from blood. The cell subset or site label of this sample denotes: CD45RA+ positively selected. The V gene is TRBV10-3 and the J gene is TRBJ2-3; a weak D assignment points to TRBD1 (5 bases agree). Here the CDR3 is given as CAISEAQGADTQYF. The nucleotide sequence is given as TGTGCCATCAGTGAGGCGCAGGGTGCAGATACGCAGTATTTT.